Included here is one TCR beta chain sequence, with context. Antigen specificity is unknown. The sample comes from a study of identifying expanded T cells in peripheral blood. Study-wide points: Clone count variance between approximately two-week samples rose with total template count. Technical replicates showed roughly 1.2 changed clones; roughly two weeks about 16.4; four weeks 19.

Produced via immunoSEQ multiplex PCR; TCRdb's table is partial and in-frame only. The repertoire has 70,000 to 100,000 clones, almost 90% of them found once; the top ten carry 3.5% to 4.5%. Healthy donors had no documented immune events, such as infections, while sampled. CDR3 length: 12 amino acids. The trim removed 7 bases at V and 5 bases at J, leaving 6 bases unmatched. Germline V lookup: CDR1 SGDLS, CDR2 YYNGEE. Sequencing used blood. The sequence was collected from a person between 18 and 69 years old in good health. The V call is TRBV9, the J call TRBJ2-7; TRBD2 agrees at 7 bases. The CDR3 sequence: CASGGTTHEQYF. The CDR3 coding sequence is TGTGCCAGCGGAGGGACTACGCACGAGCAGTACTTC.